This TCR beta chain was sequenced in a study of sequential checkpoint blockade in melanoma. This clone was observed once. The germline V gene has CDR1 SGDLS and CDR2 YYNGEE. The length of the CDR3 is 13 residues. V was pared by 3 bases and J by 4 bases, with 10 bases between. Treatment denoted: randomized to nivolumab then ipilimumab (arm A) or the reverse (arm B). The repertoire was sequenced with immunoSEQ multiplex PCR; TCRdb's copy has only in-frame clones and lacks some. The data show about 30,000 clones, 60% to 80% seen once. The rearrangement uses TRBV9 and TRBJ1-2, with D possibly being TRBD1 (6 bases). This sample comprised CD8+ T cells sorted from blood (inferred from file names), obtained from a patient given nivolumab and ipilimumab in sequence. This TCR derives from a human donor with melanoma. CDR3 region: CASSGDRSYGYTF. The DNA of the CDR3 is TGTGCCAGCAGCGGAGACAGGTCCTATGGCTACACCTTC.